Following are 7 T cell receptor beta chains from one sample sequenced in a study of cytomegalovirus exposure and HLA in healthy donors. A multiplex PCR was run with 60 Vbeta primers and 13 Jbeta primers. Only in-frame clones appear in the TCRdb table, and some are missing; sequencing was by immunoSEQ multiplex PCR. The profile shows roughly 150,000 clones, 70% to 90% of them singletons. Input material: PBMCs. These receptors were taken from a man aged 30 to 45 in good health and CMV-seropositive.

This chain joins TRBV30 and TRBJ2-4; TRBD1 aligns across 8 bases. The germline V gene encodes CDR1 GTSNPN and CDR2 SVGIG (reference sequence). The CDR3 covers 14 residues. J lost 9 bases, V lost 4 bases, and 11 bases had no gene match. Here the CDR3 DNA reads TGTGCCTGGATCGGACAGGGCGGGTCGGGCATTCAGTACTTC. It codes for CAWIGQGGSGIQYF.

The genes are TRBV14 and TRBJ2-5, with D perhaps TRBD2 (7 bases). Germline V gene data show CDR1 as SGHDN and CDR2 as FVKESK. The CDR3 sequence is 15 residues long. Trimming shortened V by 2 bases and J by 3 bases, and 13 bases separated the two germline ends. CDR3 loop: CASSQNREGEETQYF. Here the CDR3 DNA reads TGTGCCAGCAGCCAAAACAGGGAGGGAGAAGAGACCCAGTACTTC. The whole variable domain, filled in from reference TRBV14 and TRBJ2-5, reads EAGVTQFPSHSVIEKGQTVTLRCDPISGHDNLYWYRRVMGKEIKFLLHFVKESKQDESGMPNNRFLAERTGGTYSTLKVQPAELEDSGVYFCASSQNREGEETQYFGPGTRLLVL.

V gene TRBV7-3 combines with J gene TRBJ2-1; TRBD2 matches at 9 bases. V dropped 0 bases and J dropped 3; count of bases not matched to a gene: 3. Looked up from germline, CDR1 is SGHTA and CDR2 is FQGTGA. This CDR3 comprises 16 residues. Here the CDR3 reads CASSLTGTSFYNEQFF. CDR3 bases: TGTGCCAGCAGCTTAACCGGGACTAGCTTCTACAATGAGCAGTTCTTC. Filled out from reference TRBV7-3 and TRBJ2-1, the complete variable domain reads GAGVSQTPSNKVTEKGKYVELRCDPISGHTALYWYRQSLGQGPEFLIYFQGTGAADDSGLPNDRFFAVRPEGSVSTLKIQRTERGDSAVYLCASSLTGTSFYNEQFFGPGTRLTVL.

This chain connects TRBV5-6 to TRBJ2-7; TRBD2 matches 8 bases. Germline CDR1 reads SGHDT; CDR2 reads YYEEEE. J gave up 1 base and V 3 bases, and 6 bases lay outside the gene matches. The CDR3 sequence is 15 residues long. The CDR3 is CASSSLREASYEQYV. CDR3 in DNA: TGTGCCAGCAGCTCCCTGCGGGAGGCATCCTACGAGCAGTACGTC.

The chain is built from TRBV7-8 and TRBJ2-5; TRBD2 matches 7 bases. The germline V gene has CDR1 SGHVS and CDR2 FQNEAQ. The CDR3 has 13 residues. J lost 2 bases, V lost 5 bases, and 2 bases had no gene match. The CDR3 DNA reads as TGTGCCAGCAGCCCGGGACTACAAGAGACCCAGTACTTC. Its translation is CASSPGLQETQYF.

The genes are TRBV7-6 and TRBJ2-1; D possibly corresponds to TRBD2 (5 bases). This CDR3 contains 15 residues. Germline CDR1 and CDR2: SGHVS and FNYEAQ. V was pared by 2 bases and J by 3 bases, with 11 bases between. The CDR3 nucleotides are TGTGCCAGCAGCTTAAGACCCAGCGGCTACAATGAGCAGTTCTTC. Translated: CASSLRPSGYNEQFF. The full variable domain, its missing parts supplied by reference TRBV7-6 and TRBJ2-1, is GAGVSQSPRYKVTKRGQDVALRCDPISGHVSLYWYRQALGQGPEFLTYFNYEAQQDKSGLPNDRFSAERPEGSISTLTIQRTEQRDSAMYRCASSLRPSGYNEQFFGPGTRLTVL.

This clone has more than one count but fewer than ten. J is TRBJ1-4 and V is TRBV4-2; D is possibly TRBD1 (5 bases). Germline CDR1 LGHNA, CDR2 YNFKEQ. CDR3 length: 14 amino acids. V lost 1 base, J lost 8 bases, and 11 bases lay in between. As DNA, the CDR3 is TGTGCCAGCAGCCAAGTCGGCAGGGTAGAAAAACTGTTTTTT. Translation gives CASSQVGRVEKLFF.